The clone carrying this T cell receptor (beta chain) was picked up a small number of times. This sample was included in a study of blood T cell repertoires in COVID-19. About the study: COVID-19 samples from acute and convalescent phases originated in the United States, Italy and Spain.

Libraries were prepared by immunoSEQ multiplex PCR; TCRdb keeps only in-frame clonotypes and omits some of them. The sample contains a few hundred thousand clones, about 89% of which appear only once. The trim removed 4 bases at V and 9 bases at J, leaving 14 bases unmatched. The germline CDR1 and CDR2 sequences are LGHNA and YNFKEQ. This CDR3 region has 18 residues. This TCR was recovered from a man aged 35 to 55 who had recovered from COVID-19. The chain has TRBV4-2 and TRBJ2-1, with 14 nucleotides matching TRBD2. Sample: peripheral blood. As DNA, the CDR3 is TGTGCCAGCAGCCTTCGTTGGGGTACGGGACTAGCGGGGGTTGAGCAGTTCTTC. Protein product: CASSLRWGTGLAGVEQFF.